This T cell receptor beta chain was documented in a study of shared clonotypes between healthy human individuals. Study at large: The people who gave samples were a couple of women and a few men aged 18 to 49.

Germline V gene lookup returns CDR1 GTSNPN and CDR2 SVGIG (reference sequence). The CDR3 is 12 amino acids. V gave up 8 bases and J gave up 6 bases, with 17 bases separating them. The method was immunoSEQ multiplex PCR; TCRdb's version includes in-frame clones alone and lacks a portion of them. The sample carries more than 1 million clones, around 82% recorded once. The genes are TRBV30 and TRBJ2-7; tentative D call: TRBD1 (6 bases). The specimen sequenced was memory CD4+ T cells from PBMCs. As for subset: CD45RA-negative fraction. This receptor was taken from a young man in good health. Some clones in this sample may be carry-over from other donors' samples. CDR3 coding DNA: TGTGCCCTGGAACAGGGAATTTCCGAGCAGTACTTC. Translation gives CALEQGISEQYF.